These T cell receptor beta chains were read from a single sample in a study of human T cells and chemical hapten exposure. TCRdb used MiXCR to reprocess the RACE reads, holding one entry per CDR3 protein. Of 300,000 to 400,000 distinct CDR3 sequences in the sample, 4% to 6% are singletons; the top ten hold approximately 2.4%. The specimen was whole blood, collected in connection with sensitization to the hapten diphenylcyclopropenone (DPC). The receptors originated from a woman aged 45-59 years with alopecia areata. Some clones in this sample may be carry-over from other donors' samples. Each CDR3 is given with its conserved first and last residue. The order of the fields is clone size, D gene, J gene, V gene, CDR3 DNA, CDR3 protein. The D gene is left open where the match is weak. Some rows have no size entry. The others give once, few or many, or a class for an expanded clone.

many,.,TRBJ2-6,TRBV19,TGTGCCAGTAGTCAGAGGGGCGCTGGGGCCAACGTCCTGACTTTC,CASSQRGAGANVLTF
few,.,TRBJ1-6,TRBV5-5,TGTGCCAGCAGTGCTTTGTGGGGTGATTCACCCCTCCACTTT,CASSALWGDSPLHF
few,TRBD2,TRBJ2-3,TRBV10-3,TGTGCCATCAGCGGGACTAGGGAAAATACGCAGTATTTT,CAISGTRENTQYF
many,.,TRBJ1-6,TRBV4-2,TGTGCCAGCAGCCAAGATCCACGTCAGGGGAGAGGATCACCCCTCCACTTT,CASSQDPRQGRGSPLHF
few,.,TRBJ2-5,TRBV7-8,TGTGCCAGCAGCTTTACATTAGCCAGAGAGACCCAGTACTTC,CASSFTLARETQYF
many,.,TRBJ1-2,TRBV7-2,TGTGCCAGCAGATCAGGGGTAGCTAACTATGGCTACACCTTC,CASRSGVANYGYTF
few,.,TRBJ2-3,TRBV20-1,TGCAGTGCTAGTTACCCCGGGGATACGCAGTATTTT,CSASYPGDTQYF
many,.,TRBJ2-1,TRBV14,TGTGCCAGCAGCCAAGTCCGGGGGTACAATGAGCAGTTCTTC,CASSQVRGYNEQFF
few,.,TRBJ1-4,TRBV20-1,TGCAGTGCTGCGACAAGCCGATTTGAAAAACTGTTTTTT,CSAATSRFEKLFF
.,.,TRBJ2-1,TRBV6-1,TGTGCCAGCAGTCTCCGCCACAATGAGCAGTTCTTC,CASSLRHNEQFF
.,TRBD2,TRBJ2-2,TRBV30,TGTGCCTGGAGTGTCCCCGGGGGCACACTAGCGGGAGTAAACACCGGGGAGCTGTTTTTT,CAWSVPGGTLAGVNTGELFF
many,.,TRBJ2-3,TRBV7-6,TGTGCCAGCAGCTTTACTAGCAGTAGCACAGATACGCAGTATTTT,CASSFTSSSTDTQYF
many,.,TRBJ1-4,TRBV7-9,TGTGCCAGCAGCTTAAGTGTGGGGACGGCTAATGAAAAACTGTTTTTT,CASSLSVGTANEKLFF
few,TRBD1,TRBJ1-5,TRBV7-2,TGTGCCAGCAACAGAGGACAGGGAGGCAATCAGCCCCAGCATTTT,CASNRGQGGNQPQHF
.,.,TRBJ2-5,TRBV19,TGTGCCAGTGCGAACCGGGACGGAGGGGAGACCCAGTACTTC,CASANRDGGETQYF
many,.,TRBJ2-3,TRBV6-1,TGTGCCAGCAGTGAGCGGAGCACAGATACGCAGTATTTT,CASSERSTDTQYF
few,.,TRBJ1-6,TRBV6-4,TGTGCCAGCAGTGCGGACATTAATTCACCCCTCCACTTT,CASSADINSPLHF
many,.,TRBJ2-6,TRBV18,TGTGCCAGCTCACCACCGGTCGGGGCCAACGTCCTGACTTTC,CASSPPVGANVLTF
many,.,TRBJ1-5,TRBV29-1,TGCAGCGTTGACGGCAAGACCGAGTTCGCGGGGGATAGCAATCAGCCCCAGCATTTT,CSVDGKTEFAGDSNQPQHF
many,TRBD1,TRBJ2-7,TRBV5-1,TGCGCCAGCAGCTTGATAGCACAGGGGAGAGGAACCTACGAGCAGTACTTC,CASSLIAQGRGTYEQYF
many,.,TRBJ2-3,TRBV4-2,TGTGCCAGCAGCCAAGAGTCCCCAGATACGCAGTATTTT,CASSQESPDTQYF
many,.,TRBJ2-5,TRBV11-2,TGTGCCAGCAGCTTAATGGCGAAGACCCAGTACTTC,CASSLMAKTQYF
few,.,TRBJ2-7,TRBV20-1,TGCAGTGCTAGACTTCCGGGCTACGAGCAGTACTTC,CSARLPGYEQYF
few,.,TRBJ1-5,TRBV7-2,TGTGCCAGCAGCTTTTTTCCGGGCCAGCCCCAGCATTTT,CASSFFPGQPQHF
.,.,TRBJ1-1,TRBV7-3,TGTGCCAGCCTTCTCCGACCATCAGAGGGGTCGTGGACTGAAGCTTTCTTT,CASLLRPSEGSWTEAFF
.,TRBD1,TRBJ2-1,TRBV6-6,TGTGCCAGCAGAAGTTCGACAGGGTCCCCTAGGAATGAGCAGTTCTTC,CASRSSTGSPRNEQFF
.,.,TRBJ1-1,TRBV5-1,TGCGCCAGCAGCTTGGCCCTAAACAGCAACACTGAAGCTTTCTTT,CASSLALNSNTEAFF
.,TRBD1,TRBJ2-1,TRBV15,TGTGCCACCAGTCTACAGGGGGATCAGTTCTTC,CATSLQGDQFF
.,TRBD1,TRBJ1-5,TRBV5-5,TGTGCCAGCAGCGTAATACAGGGGAATCAGCCCCAGCATTTT,CASSVIQGNQPQHF
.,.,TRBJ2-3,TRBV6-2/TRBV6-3,TGTGCCAGCAGTTACTCGACCACTTCTGGCCCAGATACGCAGTATTTT,CASSYSTTSGPDTQYF
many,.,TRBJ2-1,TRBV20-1,TGCAGTGCTCGCTCGGCCGGTAGTGAGCAGTTCTTC,CSARSAGSEQFF
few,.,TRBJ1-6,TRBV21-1,TGTGCCAGCAGCAAAGATCAGGACAGGGTGCATTCACCCCTCCACTTT,CASSKDQDRVHSPLHF
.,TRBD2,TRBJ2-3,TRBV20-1,TGCAGTGCTGGGCTCATTTTTCAGGGACTAGGCACAGATACGCAGTATTTT,CSAGLIFQGLGTDTQYF
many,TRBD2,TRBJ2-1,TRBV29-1,TGCAGCGTTGAGACTAGCGTGCAGTTCTTC,CSVETSVQFF
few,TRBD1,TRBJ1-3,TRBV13,TGTGCCAGCAGCTTAAGGGGATGGACAGGGAAAGGTCCCTCTGGAAACACCATATATTTT,CASSLRGWTGKGPSGNTIYF
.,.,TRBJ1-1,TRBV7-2,TGTGCCAGCAGCTTAACGTGGGCTATGGGCACTGAAGCTTTCTTT,CASSLTWAMGTEAFF
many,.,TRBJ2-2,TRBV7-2,TGTGCCAGCAGCTTAACAGGGATGGGGGACACCGGGGAGCTGTTTTTT,CASSLTGMGDTGELFF
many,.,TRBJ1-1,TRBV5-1,TGCGCCAGCAGCTTGGGGGCTTTCGACACTGAAGCTTTCTTT,CASSLGAFDTEAFF
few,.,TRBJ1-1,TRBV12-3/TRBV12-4,TGTGCCAGCAGGCTCGTACACGCTTCGAACACTGAAGCTTTCTTT,CASRLVHASNTEAFF
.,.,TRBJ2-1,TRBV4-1,TGCGCCAGCAGCCAAGATCCGGGCCAGAGCTCCTACAATGAGCAGTTCTTC,CASSQDPGQSSYNEQFF
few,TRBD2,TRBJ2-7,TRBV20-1,TGCAGTGCTGTTCAGATACTAGCGAACTCCTACGAGCAGTACTTC,CSAVQILANSYEQYF
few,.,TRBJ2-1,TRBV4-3,TGCGCCAGCAGCCAAGTTAGGGGGAGGGCATATGAGCAGTTCTTC,CASSQVRGRAYEQFF
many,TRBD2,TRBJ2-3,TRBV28,TGTGCCAGCAGAGTTCCTCAAGCGGGGCCGAGCACAGATACGCAGTATTTT,CASRVPQAGPSTDTQYF
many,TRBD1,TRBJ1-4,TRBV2,TGTGCCAGCAGTGAAGAAAGAGGGACAGGGGGGGAAAAACTGTTTTTT,CASSEERGTGGEKLFF
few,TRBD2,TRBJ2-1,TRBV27,TGTGCCAGCAGTCCACAGTTTACGATACTAGCGGAGGAGCAGTTCTTC,CASSPQFTILAEEQFF
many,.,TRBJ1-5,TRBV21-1,TGTGCCAGCAGCAACGTCTTTGGGGGGGCACAGCCCCAGCATTTT,CASSNVFGGAQPQHF
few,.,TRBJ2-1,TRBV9,TGTGCCAGCAGCTCTCCTAGCGTCTCCTACAATGAGCAGTTCTTC,CASSSPSVSYNEQFF
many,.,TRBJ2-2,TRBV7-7,TGTGCCAGCAGCTTTCAGGCCAGCGCCGGGGAGCTGTTTTTT,CASSFQASAGELFF
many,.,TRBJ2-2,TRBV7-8,TGTGCCAGCAGCCGTATGGGACTTGCAGACACCGGGGAGCTGTTTTTT,CASSRMGLADTGELFF
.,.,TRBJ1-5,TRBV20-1,TGCCCAAACCTACGGGTGTATCAGCCCCAGCATTTT,CPNLRVYQPQHF
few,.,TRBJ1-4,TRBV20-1,TGCAGTGCTTCCACTTTGGGGATCGCTAATGAAAAACTGTTTTTT,CSASTLGIANEKLFF
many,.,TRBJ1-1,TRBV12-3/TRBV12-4,TGTGCCAGCAGTTTAATTGGGGTTGAAGCTTTCTTT,CASSLIGVEAFF